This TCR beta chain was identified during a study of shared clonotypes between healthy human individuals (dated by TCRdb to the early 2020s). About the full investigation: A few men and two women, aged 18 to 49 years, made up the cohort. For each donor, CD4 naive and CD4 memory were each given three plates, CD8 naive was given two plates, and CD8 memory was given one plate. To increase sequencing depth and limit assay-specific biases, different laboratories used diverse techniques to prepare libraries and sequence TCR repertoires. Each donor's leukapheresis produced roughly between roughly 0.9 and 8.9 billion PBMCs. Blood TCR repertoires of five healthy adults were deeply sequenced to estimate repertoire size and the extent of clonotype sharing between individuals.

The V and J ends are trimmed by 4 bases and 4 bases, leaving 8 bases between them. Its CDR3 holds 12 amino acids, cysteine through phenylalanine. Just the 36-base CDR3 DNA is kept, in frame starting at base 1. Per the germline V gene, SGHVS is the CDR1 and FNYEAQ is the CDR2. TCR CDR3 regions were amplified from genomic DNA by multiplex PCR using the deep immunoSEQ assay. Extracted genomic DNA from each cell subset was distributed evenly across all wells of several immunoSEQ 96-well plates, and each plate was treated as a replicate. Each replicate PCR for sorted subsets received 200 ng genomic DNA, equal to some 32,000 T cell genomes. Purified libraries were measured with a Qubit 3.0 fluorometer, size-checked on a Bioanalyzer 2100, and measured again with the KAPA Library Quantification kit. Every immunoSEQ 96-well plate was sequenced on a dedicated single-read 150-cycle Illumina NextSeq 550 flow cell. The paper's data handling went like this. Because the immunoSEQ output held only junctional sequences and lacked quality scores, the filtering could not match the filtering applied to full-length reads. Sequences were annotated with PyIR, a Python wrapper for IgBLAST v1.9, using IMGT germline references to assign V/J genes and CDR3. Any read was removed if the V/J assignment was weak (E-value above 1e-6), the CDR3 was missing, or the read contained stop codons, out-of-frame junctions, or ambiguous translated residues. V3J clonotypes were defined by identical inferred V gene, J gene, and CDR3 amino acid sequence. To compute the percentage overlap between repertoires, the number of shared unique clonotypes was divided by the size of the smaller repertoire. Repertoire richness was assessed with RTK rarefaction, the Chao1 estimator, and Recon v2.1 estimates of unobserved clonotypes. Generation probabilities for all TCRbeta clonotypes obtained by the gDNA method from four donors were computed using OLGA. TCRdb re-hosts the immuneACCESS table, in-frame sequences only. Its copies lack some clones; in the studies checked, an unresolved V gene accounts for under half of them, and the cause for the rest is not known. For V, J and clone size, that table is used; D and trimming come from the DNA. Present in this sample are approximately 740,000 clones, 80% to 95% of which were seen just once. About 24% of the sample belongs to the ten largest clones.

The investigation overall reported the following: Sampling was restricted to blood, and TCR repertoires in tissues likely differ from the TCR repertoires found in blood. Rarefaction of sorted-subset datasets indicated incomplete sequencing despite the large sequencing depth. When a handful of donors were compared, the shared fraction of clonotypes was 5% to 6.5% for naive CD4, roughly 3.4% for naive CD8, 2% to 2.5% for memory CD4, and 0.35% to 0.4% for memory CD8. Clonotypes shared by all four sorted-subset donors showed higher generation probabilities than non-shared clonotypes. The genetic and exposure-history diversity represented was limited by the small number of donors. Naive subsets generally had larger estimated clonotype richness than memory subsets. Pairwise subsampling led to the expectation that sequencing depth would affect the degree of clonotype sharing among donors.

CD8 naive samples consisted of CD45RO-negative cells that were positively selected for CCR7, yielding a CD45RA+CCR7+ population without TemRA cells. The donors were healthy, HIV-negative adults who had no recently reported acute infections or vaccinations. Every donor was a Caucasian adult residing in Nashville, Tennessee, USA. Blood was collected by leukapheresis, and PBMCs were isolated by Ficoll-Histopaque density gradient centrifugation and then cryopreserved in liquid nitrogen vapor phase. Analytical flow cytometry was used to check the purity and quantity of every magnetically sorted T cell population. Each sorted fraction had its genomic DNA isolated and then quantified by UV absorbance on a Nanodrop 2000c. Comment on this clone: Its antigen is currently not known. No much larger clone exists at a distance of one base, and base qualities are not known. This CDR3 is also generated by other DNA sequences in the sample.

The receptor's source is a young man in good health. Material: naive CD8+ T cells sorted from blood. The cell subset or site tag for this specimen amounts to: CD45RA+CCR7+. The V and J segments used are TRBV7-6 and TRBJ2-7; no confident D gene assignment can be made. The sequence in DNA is TGTGCCAGCAGCTGGACGGGTTACGAGCAGTACTTC. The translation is CASSWTGYEQYF.